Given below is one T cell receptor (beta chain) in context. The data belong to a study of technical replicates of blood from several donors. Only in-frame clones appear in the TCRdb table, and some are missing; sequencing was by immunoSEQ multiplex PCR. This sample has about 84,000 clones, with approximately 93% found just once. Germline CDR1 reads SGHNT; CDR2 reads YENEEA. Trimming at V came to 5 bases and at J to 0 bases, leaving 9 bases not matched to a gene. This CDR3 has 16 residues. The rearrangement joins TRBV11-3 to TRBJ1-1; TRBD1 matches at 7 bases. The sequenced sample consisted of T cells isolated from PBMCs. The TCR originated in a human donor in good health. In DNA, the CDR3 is TGTGCCAGCAGCACCCGGGACAGATTTATGAACACTGAAGCTTTCTTT. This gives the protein CASSTRDRFMNTEAFF.